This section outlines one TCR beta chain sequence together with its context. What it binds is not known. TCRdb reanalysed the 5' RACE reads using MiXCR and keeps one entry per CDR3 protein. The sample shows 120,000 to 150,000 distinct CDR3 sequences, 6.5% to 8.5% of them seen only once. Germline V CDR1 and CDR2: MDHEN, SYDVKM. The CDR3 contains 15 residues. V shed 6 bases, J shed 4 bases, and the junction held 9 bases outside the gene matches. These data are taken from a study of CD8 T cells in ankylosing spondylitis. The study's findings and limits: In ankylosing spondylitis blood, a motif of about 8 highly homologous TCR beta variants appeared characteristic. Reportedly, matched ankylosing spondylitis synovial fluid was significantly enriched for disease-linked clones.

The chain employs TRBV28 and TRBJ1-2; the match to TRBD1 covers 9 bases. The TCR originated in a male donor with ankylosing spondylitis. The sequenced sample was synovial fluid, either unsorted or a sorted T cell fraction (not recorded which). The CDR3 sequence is CASSSQGALLYGYTF. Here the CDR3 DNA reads TGTGCCAGCAGCTCACAGGGGGCGCTACTCTATGGCTACACCTTC.